A single sample gave rise to the 30 T cell receptor beta chains below, sequenced in a study of blood T cell repertoires in COVID-19. Only in-frame clones appear in the TCRdb table, and some are missing; sequencing was by immunoSEQ multiplex PCR. The data contain about 230,000 clones, 83% of them seen just once; the ten biggest clones take up approximately 2.6%. The sample taken for sequencing was peripheral blood. These receptors originate from a woman between 65 and 79 years old with active or convalescent COVID-19.

V usage is TRBV28 and J usage is TRBJ2-1, with D possibly being TRBD2 (6 bases). Germline V CDR1 and CDR2: MDHEN, SYDVKM. This CDR3 is 15 amino acids long. With 6 bases removed from V and 8 bases from J, the gap between germline ends came to 20 bases. The CDR3 loop reads CASSKGGAVTDEQFF. The CDR3 coding sequence is TGTGCCAGCAGCAAGGGAGGTGCTGTGACAGATGAGCAGTTCTTC.

The chain links TRBV18 to TRBJ2-5; TRBD2 matches at 7 bases. J gave up 3 bases and V 3 bases, and 10 bases lay outside the gene matches. The germline gives CDR1 KGHSH, CDR2 LQKENI. The CDR3 length is 16 residues. The CDR3: CASSPSLAKGKETQYF. The CDR3 bases are TGTGCCAGCTCACCCTCACTAGCGAAGGGGAAAGAGACCCAGTACTTC.

The chain carries TRBV11-2 and TRBJ2-2, with a possible D match to TRBD2 (5 bases). Trimming cost V 8 bases and J 5 bases, with 12 bases left between them. The length of the CDR3 is 13 residues. Germline V lookup: CDR1 SGHAT, CDR2 FQNNGV. CDR3 protein: CASLPRLTGELFF. The CDR3 nucleotides are TGTGCCAGCCTCCCCCGACTAACCGGGGAGCTGTTTTTT.

The rearrangement joins TRBV4-3 to TRBJ1-2; TRBD1 is a possible D gene (6 bases). The CDR3 extends over 16 amino acids. CDR1 is LGHNA and CDR2 is YSLEER in the germline V gene. The V gene lost 1 base and the J gene lost 4 bases, with 16 bases spanning the gap. CDR3: CASSQGAGTSGYGYTF. In DNA form, the CDR3 reads TGCGCCAGCAGCCAAGGGGCCGGGACATCGGGCTATGGCTACACCTTC.

The chain is built from TRBV7-3 and TRBJ2-1; D perhaps matches TRBD1 (6 bases). Germline CDR1 SGHTA, CDR2 FQGTGA. V shed 4 bases and J shed 0 bases, with 10 bases lying between them. The CDR3 totals 15 residues. CDR3 sequence: CASSSTGHSYNEQFF. For the CDR3, the DNA is TGTGCCAGCAGCTCCACAGGGCACTCCTACAATGAGCAGTTCTTC.

The J gene is TRBJ2-7, the V gene TRBV4-1; 10 nucleotides agree with TRBD2. The CDR3 sequence is 14 residues long. Trimming took 4 bases from V and 6 from J; bases not matched to a gene: 6. Germline V lookup: CDR1 MGHRA, CDR2 YSYEKL. The CDR3 spells CASSPLAGVGEQYF. The CDR3 coding sequence is TGCGCCAGCAGCCCCCTAGCGGGAGTGGGCGAGCAGTACTTC.

The rearrangement joins TRBV7-3 to TRBJ2-1, with 8 bases fitting TRBD2. In germline, CDR1 is SGHTA, CDR2 FQGTGA. CDR3 size: 16 residues. J gave up 0 bases and V 8 bases, and 9 bases lay outside the gene matches. The CDR3 bases are TGTGCCAGCTCGGCGGGGGGATCTAGCTCCTACAATGAGCAGTTCTTC. Its protein product is CASSAGGSSSYNEQFF.

The V gene is TRBV6-5, the J gene TRBJ1-4; TRBD1 is a possible D gene (5 bases). There are 14 residues in the CDR3. CDR1 is MNHEY, CDR2 SVGAGI, per germline. Between the trimmed V and J ends, which lost 5 bases and 6 bases, there was a span of 13 bases. In nucleotides, the CDR3 is TGTGCCAGCAGTCCCGGGGGGGTAGATGAAAAACTGTTTTTT. It translates to CASSPGGVDEKLFF.

V gene TRBV10-3 combines with J gene TRBJ2-2; perhaps TRBD2 as D (5 bases). Deletions cut 6 bases from V and 1 base from J, with 12 bases between. The CDR3 has 15 residues. Germline assignment: CDR1 ENHRY and CDR2 SYGVKD. CDR3 region: CAIRGLAGNTGELFF. The CDR3 DNA reads as TGTGCCATCAGAGGCCTAGCTGGGAACACCGGGGAGCTGTTTTTT.

In its sample, this clone was seen a few times. This rearrangement joins TRBV7-8 to TRBJ1-6; D remains ambiguous. Germline V lookup: CDR1 SGHVS, CDR2 FQNEAQ. Deletions cut 1 base from V and 7 bases from J, with 8 bases between. The CDR3 is 14 residues long. CDR3 nucleotide sequence: TGTGCCAGCAGCTTAGGCAGCGTCAATTCACCCCTCCACTTT. It is translated as CASSLGSVNSPLHF.

The V call is TRBV14, the J call TRBJ1-3; D is perhaps TRBD1 (6 bases). The germline gives CDR1 SGHDN, CDR2 FVKESK. V lost 0 bases to trimming and J lost 2 bases, with 11 bases between them. This CDR3 comprises 16 residues. The chain's CDR3 is CASSQERGAAGNTIYF. CDR3 in DNA: TGTGCCAGCAGCCAAGAGCGGGGGGCAGCTGGAAACACCATATATTTT.

The chain is built from TRBV28 and TRBJ1-2; 10 bases align to TRBD1. This CDR3 comprises 15 residues. CDR1 and CDR2 from the germline V gene are MDHEN and SYDVKM. V shed 5 bases and J 8 bases; nucleotides not matched to a gene: 11. CDR3 loop: CASSTAGTGAEGYTF. CDR3 nucleotide sequence: TGTGCCAGCAGTACCGCCGGGACAGGGGCCGAGGGCTACACCTTC.

The chain recombines TRBV5-1 with TRBJ1-2, with 8 bases identical to TRBD1. Germline V gives CDR1 SGHRS, CDR2 YFSETQ. Unmatched junction bases numbered 9, after V lost 3 bases and J lost 8 bases. CDR3 length: 14 amino acids. Here the CDR3 reads CASSSGTGGRGYTF. Written as DNA, the CDR3 is TGCGCCAGCAGCTCAGGGACAGGTGGTAGAGGCTACACCTTC.

The rearrangement joins TRBV18 to TRBJ2-7; 8 positions agree with TRBD2. Germline V gene sequence: CDR1 KGHSH, CDR2 LQKENI. J lost 5 bases, V lost 1 base, and 13 bases had no gene match. The CDR3 spans 17 residues. The CDR3: CASSPRVRVAGYDEQYF. The CDR3 coding sequence is TGTGCCAGCTCACCACGGGTCAGGGTAGCGGGATACGACGAGCAGTACTTC.

The chain uses TRBV28 and TRBJ1-3; 7 bases map to TRBD1. The CDR3 covers 14 residues. Germline CDR1 MDHEN, CDR2 SYDVKM. Germline trimming cut 6 bases from V and 4 bases from J; bases unmatched to any gene: 6. The CDR3 protein is CASRRQGLGNTIYF. In DNA form, the CDR3 reads TGTGCCAGCAGACGACAGGGCCTCGGAAACACCATATATTTT.

In nucleotides, the CDR3 is TGCGCCAGCAGCTTGAACACGGGAGGGGACGAGCAGTACTTC. This sequence encodes CASSLNTGGDEQYF. The chain uses TRBV5-1 and TRBJ2-7; 8 nucleotides agree with TRBD2. This CDR3 spans 14 amino acids. The germline CDR1 and CDR2 sequences are SGHRS and YFSETQ. After removal of 1 base from V and 5 bases from J, the junction contained 5 bases not matched to a gene.

This chain links TRBV2 with TRBJ2-1; 10 bases map to TRBD2. This CDR3 is built from 17 residues. From germline, CDR1 is SNHLY and CDR2 FYNNEI. Trimming removed 6 bases from V and 4 bases from J; junction bases left unmatched: 12. DNA for the CDR3: TGTGCCAGCAGGTGGCTAGCGGGGGCCACAGAATACAATGAGCAGTTCTTC. It codes for CASRWLAGATEYNEQFF.

The rearrangement uses TRBV27 and TRBJ1-2; D is undetermined. CDR3 length: 13 amino acids. V was shortened by 5 bases and J by 8 bases, with 15 bases between the two germline ends. Germline V gene sequence: CDR1 MNHEY, CDR2 SMNVEV (reference sequence). In nucleotides, the CDR3 is TGTGCCAGCAGTCCAAATCTTGCGGGGGGCTACACCTTC. The encoded protein is CASSPNLAGGYTF.

This chain connects TRBV6-1 to TRBJ2-3; possible D gene TRBD2, 6 bases. Germline assignment: CDR1 MNHNS and CDR2 SASEGT. The CDR3 spans 16 residues. The V and J ends lost 3 bases and 5 bases respectively, with 18 bases between them. The CDR3 DNA reads as TGTGCCAGCAGTGATTGGGGGGATCCCGGGCAAGATACGCAGTATTTT. It translates to CASSDWGDPGQDTQYF.

This clone was detected only a few times. The V gene is TRBV27, the J gene TRBJ1-2, with D perhaps TRBD1 (5 bases). The V and J ends lost 5 bases and 4 bases respectively, with 14 bases between them. Germline V gene data show CDR1 as MNHEY and CDR2 as SMNVEV (reference sequence). This CDR3 comprises 14 residues. In DNA, the CDR3 is TGTGCCAGCAGTAACGGGGGACTGCCCTATGGCTACACCTTC. This codes for CASSNGGLPYGYTF.

With respect to this clone: The same CDR3 is also encoded by other DNA sequences in this sample. The V and J genes are TRBV28 and TRBJ2-1; 12 nucleotides agree with TRBD2. V shed 6 bases and J 4 bases; nucleotides not matched to a gene: 4. Germline V CDR1 and CDR2: MDHEN, SYDVKM. This CDR3 has 15 residues. CDR3 sequence (DNA): TGTGCCAGCAGCCCTAGCGGGAGGGGGTACAATGAGCAGTTCTTC. Protein sequence: CASSPSGRGYNEQFF.

Concerning this clone: An end of the junction does not agree with germline; a read error may underlie this. The V and J genes are TRBV6-5 and TRBJ2-1; 9 bases are shared with TRBD2. In germline, CDR1 is MNHEY, CDR2 SVGAGI. This CDR3 region has 13 residues. In DNA form, the CDR3 reads TGTGCCAGCAGTTACTCGAGCGCGGGAGGGCCAATCTTC. Amino acids: CASSYSSAGGPIF.

The chain links TRBV19 to TRBJ1-1, with TRBD1 matching over 11 bases. The CDR3 sequence is 14 residues long. The germline CDR1 and CDR2 sequences are LNHDA and SQIVND (reference sequence). V gave up 6 bases and J gave up 4 bases; unmatched junction bases: 4. CDR3 sequence (DNA): TGTGCCAGTAGGGACAGGGGGCTGGGCACTGAAGCTTTCTTT. This codes for CASRDRGLGTEAFF.

This chain uses TRBV6-6 with TRBJ2-3, with TRBD2 matching 10 bases. This CDR3 region has 14 residues. V gave up 8 bases and J gave up 4 bases; unmatched junction bases: 6. Per the germline V gene, CDR1 is MNHNY and CDR2 is SVGAGI (reference sequence). This CDR3 is CASASSGSADTQYF. The CDR3 bases are TGTGCCAGCGCCTCTAGCGGGAGTGCAGATACGCAGTATTTT.

This chain uses TRBV29-1 with TRBJ1-1; 8 nucleotides align to TRBD1. The CDR3 consists of 15 residues. Germline loops: CDR1 SQVTM, CDR2 ANQGSEA. V was clipped by 5 bases and J by 6 bases; unmatched bases: 14. This CDR3 reads CSVQGAALYRAEAFF. The CDR3 bases are TGCAGCGTTCAGGGGGCAGCCTTATACAGGGCTGAAGCTTTCTTT. The full variable domain, its missing parts supplied by reference TRBV29-1 and TRBJ1-1, is SAVISQKPSRDICQRGTSLTIQCQVDSQVTMMFWYRQQPGQSLTLIATANQGSEATYESGFVIDKFPISRPNLTFSTLTVSNMSPEDSSIYLCSVQGAALYRAEAFFGQGTRLTVV.

The gene calls are TRBV29-1 and TRBJ2-2; maybe TRBD2 (6 bases). CDR1 is SQVTM, CDR2 ANQGSEA, per germline. The ends were cut back, 5 bases at V and 7 bases at J, with 20 bases in the middle. This CDR3 has 15 residues. The CDR3 bases are TGCAGCGTTTCCCATGGGGCTAGCGCTAACGGGGAGCTGTTTTTT. Its protein product is CSVSHGASANGELFF.

About this clone: The same CDR3 is also encoded by other DNA sequences in this sample. The rearrangement links TRBV5-1 to TRBJ2-7; 7 bases are shared with TRBD1. This CDR3 has 14 amino acids. Losses at the gene ends were 0 bases for V and 3 bases for J; bases not matched to a gene: 3. Germline lookup yields CDR1 SGHRS and CDR2 YFSETQ. CDR3 coding DNA: TGCGCCAGCAGCTTGGGACAGGGCGACTACGAGCAGTACTTC. Translated: CASSLGQGDYEQYF. Supplemented by reference TRBV5-1 and TRBJ2-7, the full variable domain reads KAGVTQTPRYLIKTRGQQVTLSCSPISGHRSVSWYQQTPGQGLQFLFEYFSETQRNKGNFPGRFSGRQFSNSRSEMNVSTLELGDSALYLCASSLGQGDYEQYFGPGTRLTVT.

This chain's CDR3 is CASSPQGFGSPLHF. CDR3 DNA sequence: TGTGCCAGCAGCCCGCAGGGATTTGGTTCACCCCTCCACTTT. The rearrangement joins TRBV3-1 (or the pseudogene TRBV3-2) to TRBJ1-6, with a weak D call TRBD1 (5 bases). The CDR3 extends over 14 amino acids. Trimming took off 4 bases at V and 9 bases at J, with 13 bases between the two ends. CDR1 LGHDT and CDR2 YNNKEL come from the germline V gene (reference sequence).

This sequence joins TRBV20-1 and TRBJ1-2; D not resolved. Germline assignment: CDR1 DFQATT and CDR2 SNEGSKA (reference sequence). The ends were cut back, 3 bases at V and 4 bases at J, with 21 bases in the middle. The CDR3 sequence is 16 residues long. The CDR3, as DNA: TGCAGTGCTAGTCTCGGTGGACTGTCTTCGGGCTATGGCTACACCTTC. Its protein product is CSASLGGLSSGYGYTF.

The table lists this clone with a few counts. The chain links TRBV6-5 to TRBJ2-7; no clear D gene. CDR3 length: 14 residues. The ends were cut back, 6 bases at V and 2 bases at J, with 14 bases in the middle. The germline CDR1 and CDR2 sequences are MNHEY and SVGAGI. The CDR3 DNA follows: TGTGCCAGCAGCCACCCAGCGCGAACCTACGAGCAGTACTTC. It is translated as CASSHPARTYEQYF.